In its sample, the clone carrying this T cell receptor beta chain was seen many times. This specimen belongs to a study of tumor-infiltrating lymphocytes in oesophageal squamous cell carcinoma. Germline CDR1 reads SGHTS; CDR2 reads YDEGEE. The CDR3 is 16 residues long. V was clipped by 4 bases and J by 1 base; unmatched bases: 9. TCRdb re-called the PCR reads with MiXCR, one entry per CDR3 protein. The sample consists of more than 15,000 distinct CDR3 sequences, around 41% of them appearing once. This TCR came from a male donor with esophageal squamous cell carcinoma. The V and J genes are TRBV5-8 and TRBJ2-5; 8 bases line up with TRBD1. What was sequenced was normal esophageal tissue next to the tumor. CDR3 sequence reads: CASSPGVQGAQETQYF. The DNA of the CDR3 is TGTGCCAGCAGCCCGGGGGTCCAGGGGGCCCAAGAGACCCAGTACTTC. Full variable domain (rest looked up from reference TRBV5-8 and TRBJ2-5): EAGVTQSPTHLIKTRGQQATLRCSPISGHTSVYWYQQALGLGLQFLLWYDEGEERNRGNFPPRFSGRQFPNYSSELNVNALELEDSALYLCASSPGVQGAQETQYFGPGTRLLVL.